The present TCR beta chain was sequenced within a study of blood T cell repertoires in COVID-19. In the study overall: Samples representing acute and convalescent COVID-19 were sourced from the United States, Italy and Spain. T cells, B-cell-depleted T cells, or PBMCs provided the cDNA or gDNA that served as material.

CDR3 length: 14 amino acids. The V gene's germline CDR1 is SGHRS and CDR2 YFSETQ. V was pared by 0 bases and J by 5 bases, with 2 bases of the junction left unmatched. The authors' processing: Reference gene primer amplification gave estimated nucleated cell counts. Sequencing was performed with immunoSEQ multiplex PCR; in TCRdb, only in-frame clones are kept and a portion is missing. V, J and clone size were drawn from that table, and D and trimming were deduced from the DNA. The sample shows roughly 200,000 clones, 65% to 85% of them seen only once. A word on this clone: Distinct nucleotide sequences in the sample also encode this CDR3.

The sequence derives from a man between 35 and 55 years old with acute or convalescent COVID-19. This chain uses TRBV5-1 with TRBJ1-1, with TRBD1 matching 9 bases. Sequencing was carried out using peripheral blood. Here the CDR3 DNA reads TGCGCCAGCAGCTTGGTCGGACAGGGGACTGAAGCTTTCTTT. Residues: CASSLVGQGTEAFF.